The 29 T cell receptor beta chains listed next were all sequenced from one sample in a study of tumor-infiltrating lymphocytes in primary liver carcinoma. RNA and DNA were co-extracted from around 18-30 mg of unsorted bulk tissue. Researchers generated TCR beta cDNA from roughly 510 ng of total RNA, relying on a constant-region primer. Nested multiplex PCR, run for three rounds with slightly modified ARM-PCR, yielded TCR beta libraries. PCR rounds one and two used TRBV1-TRBV30 forward primers with a C-beta reverse primer for 10 cycles each. One entry per CDR3 protein, called by TCRdb with MiXCR from the multiplex PCR reads. The sample has fewer than 200,000 distinct CDR3 sequences, around four fifths seen once; the top ten hold roughly 20%. Sequenced sample: tumor tissue from primary liver carcinoma. These TCRs come from a man between 35 and 55 years old with primary liver carcinoma and hepatitis B virus infection.

V and J are TRBV6-5 and TRBJ1-5, with 8 bases lining up with TRBD1. The CDR3 totals 14 residues. Trimming took 5 bases from V and 10 from J; bases not matched to a gene: 10. Looked up from germline, CDR1 is MNHEY and CDR2 is SVGAGI. CDR3 DNA: TGTGCCAGCAGTCCCTGGACAGGGAAGGTACCCCAGCATTTT. The encoded protein is CASSPWTGKVPQHF.

This clonotype was recorded only once. V gene TRBV29-1 combines with J gene TRBJ2-7, with 8 bases matching TRBD1. The CDR3 runs to 14 residues. Germline loops: CDR1 SQVTM, CDR2 ANQGSEA. The CDR3, as DNA: TGCGACGTTAGACAGGGGCCCAACTCCTACGAGCAGTACTTC. It translates to CDVRQGPNSYEQYF.

A word on this clonotype: In this CDR3 the conserved last residue, phenylalanine or tryptophan, is missing, so a read error is likely. The chain carries TRBV5-4 and TRBJ1-1; D might be TRBD1 (6 bases). Germline loops: CDR1 SGHNT, CDR2 YYREEE (reference sequence). The CDR3 is made up of 15 amino acids. The CDR3 region has the DNA TGTGCCAGCAGCTCGTCGACCGCCCGGGACACTGAGGCTTTCTAT. As protein: CASSSSTARDTEAFY.

As for this clonotype: This likely comes from a read error, as the CDR3 has no conserved phenylalanine or tryptophan at its end. The rearrangement joins TRBV11-1 to TRBJ2-1, with 10 bases aligning to TRBD2. The V gene's germline CDR1 is SGHAT and CDR2 FQDESV (reference sequence). The CDR3 totals 16 residues. CDR3 sequence: CASSLVKRGGYNEQFL. For the CDR3, the DNA is TGTGCCAGCAGTTTAGTGAAGCGGGGGGGCTACAATGAGCAGTTCTTA.

This clonotype was counted only a few times. Germline is not matched at one junction end, which may reflect a read error. The chain's CDR3 is CTSSTGGTTEALF. The CDR3 DNA reads as TGTACCAGCAGTACAGGGGGGACTACTGAAGCTCTCTTT. This chain links TRBV6-6 with TRBJ1-1; TRBD1 agrees at 8 bases. Germline-derived CDR1 and CDR2 are MNHNY and SVGAGI (reference sequence). The CDR3 has 13 amino acids.

On this clonotype itself: A read error may account for a junction end that differs from germline. This sequence joins TRBV4-1 and TRBJ2-7, with 14 bases lining up with TRBD2. Germline CDR1 is MGHRA and CDR2 is YSYEKL. CDR3 length: 17 residues. CDR3 in amino acids: CASNQEGTSGSLYEQYF. DNA of the CDR3: TGCGCCAGCAACCAAGAAGGGACTAGCGGGAGTCTATACGAGCAGTACTTC.

The chain combines TRBV5-1 with TRBJ2-1; 9 bases are a match to TRBD1. The germline gives CDR1 SGHRS, CDR2 YFSETQ. After removal of 1 base from V and 6 bases from J, the junction contained 14 bases not matched to a gene. There are 18 residues in the CDR3. The CDR3 sequence: CASSLLGQGIGRGNEQFF. The DNA of the CDR3 is TGCGCCAGCAGCTTGCTGGGACAGGGTATCGGACGGGGCAATGAGCAGTTCTTC.

Concerning this clonotype itself: The CDR3 does not close with the conserved phenylalanine or tryptophan, likely indicating a read error. The chain couples TRBV6-1 to TRBJ2-4, with TRBD1 identical over 7 bases. The CDR3 has 14 residues. Germline V gene sequence: CDR1 MNHNS, CDR2 SASEGT. The CDR3 bases are TGTGCCAGCAGGGACAGGTTAGCCAAAAACAATCAGTACCTC. This sequence encodes CASRDRLAKNNQYL.

Comments on this clonotype: The junction shows a germline mismatch at one end, possibly a read error. This chain links TRBV29-1 with TRBJ2-5, with D perhaps TRBD1 or TRBD2 (5 bases each). Germline CDR1 and CDR2: SQVTM and ANQGSEA. The CDR3 has 15 residues. Here the CDR3 reads CSVAGSTGGWETQYF. The CDR3 nucleotides read TGCAGCGTTGCAGGCAGTACAGGAGGCTGGGAGACCCAATACTTC.

With respect to this clonotype: The junction does not match germline at one end; this may be a read error. This chain uses TRBV5-5 with TRBJ2-3, with D maybe TRBD2 (5 bases). The germline V gene has CDR1 SGHKS and CDR2 YYEKEE (reference sequence). The CDR3 has 15 amino acids. CDR3 residues: CASSLGSTGTDTQYF. The CDR3 coding sequence is TGTGCCAGTAGCTTGGGGAGTACCGGAACAGATACGCAGTATTTT.

Remarks on this clonotype: An end of the junction differs from the germline gene, which may be a read error. V usage is TRBV2 and J usage is TRBJ2-6; a possible D gene is TRBD1 (6 bases). The length of the CDR3 is 12 residues. From germline, CDR1 is SNHLY and CDR2 FYNNEI. This CDR3 reads CTSGLGGDGLTF. The CDR3 nucleotides are TGTACCAGCGGATTAGGGGGAGATGGCCTGACTTTC.

Remarks on this clonotype: The conserved closing phenylalanine or tryptophan is absent in this CDR3, likely reflecting a read error. The V gene is TRBV6-1, the J gene TRBJ1-4; D not resolved. Trimming cost V 8 bases and J 0 bases, with 10 bases left between them. CDR1 is MNHNS, CDR2 SASEGT, per germline. The CDR3 covers 14 residues. The CDR3 nucleotides read TGTGCCAGCGCTATCGATACAACTAATGAAAAACTGTTTTAT. Its protein is CASAIDTTNEKLFY.

V is TRBV5-4 and J is TRBJ2-3; D is unclear. CDR1 SGHNT and CDR2 YYREEE come from the germline V gene (reference sequence). Trimming removed 4 bases from V and 2 bases from J, with 14 bases in between. CDR3 length: 15 amino acids. The CDR3 protein is CASSKGVTVTDTQYF. CDR3 nucleotides: TGTGCCAGCAGCAAAGGAGTAACGGTCACAGATACGCAGTATTTT.

With regard to this clonotype: The CDR3 ends on some other residue instead of the conserved phenylalanine or tryptophan, so this is likely a read error. The chain links TRBV6-2 or TRBV6-3 to TRBJ2-7; possibly TRBD2 for D (6 bases). Germline V CDR1 and CDR2: MNHEY, SVGEGT. The CDR3 has 14 amino acids. The CDR3 bases are TGTGCAAGCAAAAAACTACAGGAGGGCTACGAGCAGTACCTC. It yields the protein CASKKLQEGYEQYL.

As to this clonotype: Since a much larger clone is just one base distant, this may be a read error. This chain's CDR3 is CTWSVNQRDTQYF. The CDR3, as DNA: TGTACCTGGAGTGTAAATCAGCGGGATACGCAGTATTTT. The rearrangement joins TRBV30 to TRBJ2-3; TRBD2 might be the D (5 bases). The CDR3 sequence is 13 residues long. The germline CDR1 and CDR2 sequences are GTSNPN and SVGIG (reference sequence).

Of note for this clonotype: One junction end does not reproduce the germline sequence, and a read error may be involved. The rearrangement joins TRBV5-8 to TRBJ2-5, with 9 bases identical to TRBD2. Germline CDR1 is SGHTS and CDR2 is YDEGEE. This CDR3 has 14 amino acids. The CDR3 region is CTSSFGTSRETYYF. CDR3 in DNA: TGTACCAGCAGCTTCGGGACTAGCAGAGAGACCTACTACTTC.

A note on this clonotype: A junction end diverges from the germline sequence, so it may reflect a read error. The chain joins TRBV29-1 to TRBJ2-7; 8 nucleotides line up with TRBD1. This CDR3 has 14 amino acids. Germline CDR1 is SQVTM and CDR2 is ANQGSEA. This CDR3 is CGARQGSRSYEENF. CDR3 bases: TGCGGCGCCAGACAGGGGAGTCGTAGCTACGAGGAGAACTTC.

This chain connects TRBV29-1 to TRBJ2-2; D gene ambiguous. The germline V and J ends were trimmed by 1 base and 6 bases, with 18 bases remaining between them. The CDR3 extends over 16 amino acids. CDR1 is SQVTM and CDR2 is ANQGSEA in the germline V gene. CDR3 amino acids: CSVEVLESQVSGELFF. The CDR3 coding sequence is TGCAGCGTTGAAGTACTGGAATCTCAGGTCTCCGGGGAGCTGTTTTTT.

Points on this clonotype: Being one base from a much bigger clone, this may be a read error. The V and J genes are TRBV5-1 and TRBJ1-1, with TRBD1 matching 7 bases. Germline CDR1 is SGHRS and CDR2 is YFSETQ. The CDR3 extends over 15 amino acids. The CDR3 sequence is CATSSRQGLNTEAFF. CDR3 sequence (DNA): TGCGCCACCAGCTCCCGACAGGGACTGAACACTGAAGCTTTCTTT. Variable domain in full (rest from reference TRBV5-1 and TRBJ1-1): KAGVTQTPRYLIKTRGQQVTLSCSPISGHRSVSWYQQTPGQGLQFLFEYFSETQRNKGNFPGRFSGRQFSNSRSEMNVSTLELGDSALYLCATSSRQGLNTEAFFGQGTRLTVV.

Details on this clonotype: The CDR3 end shows no conserved phenylalanine or tryptophan, and so a read error is likely. The V gene is TRBV11-2, the J gene TRBJ2-5; D may match TRBD1 or TRBD2 (5 bases each). V was pared by 3 bases and J by 1 base, with 18 bases between. The CDR3 length is 17 residues. From germline, CDR1 is SGHAT and CDR2 FQNNGV. The CDR3 DNA is TGTGCCAGCAGCTTGGGGGTCGCTTTCCGACTCCAAGAGACCCAGTACTTA. Its protein is CASSLGVAFRLQETQYL.

The table lists this clonotype with a few counts. A clone one base away is much larger, so this may be a read error. The chain couples TRBV6-2 or TRBV6-3 to TRBJ2-7; D may be TRBD2 (5 bases). The CDR3 is 13 amino acids. Germline assignment: CDR1 MNHEY and CDR2 SVGEGT. In DNA form, the CDR3 reads TGTGTCAGCAGCATCGGGAACGTATACGAGCAGTACTTC. Translated: CVSSIGNVYEQYF.

This rearrangement joins TRBV29-1 to TRBJ2-1; D unclear. V lost 5 bases, J lost 5 bases, and 16 bases lay in between. The CDR3 sequence is 14 residues long. Germline CDR1 SQVTM, CDR2 ANQGSEA. CDR3 in DNA: TGCAGCGTTAATAAAGGTAGTGTGAACAATGAGCAGTTCTTC. This sequence encodes CSVNKGSVNNEQFF.

This clonotype was seen at least ten times. The gene calls are TRBV1 and TRBJ1-1; the table's TRBD1 call for D was not verified on the DNA. TRBV1 is a pseudogene. There are 14 residues in the CDR3. The CDR3 DNA reads TGCACCAGCAGCCCCGACAGAAAAAACACTGAAGCTTTCTTT. Protein: CTSSPDRKNTEAFF.

The CDR3 bases are TGTGCCAGCAGCTCGGGATATGGGAACACTGAAGCTTTCTTT. Protein: CASSSGYGNTEAFF. The V and J genes are TRBV7-9 and TRBJ1-1; no reliable D call. V was pared by 4 bases and J by 1 base, with 10 bases between. The CDR3 has 14 amino acids. Germline assignment: CDR1 SEHNR and CDR2 FQNEAQ (reference sequence).

A remark on this clonotype: An end of the junction does not agree with germline; a read error may underlie this. J is TRBJ2-1 and V is TRBV4-2; 8 nucleotides line up with TRBD2. The CDR3 consists of 14 residues. Germline CDR1 and CDR2: LGHNA and YNFKEQ. The CDR3 region has the DNA TGTGTCAGCAGCCAACTAGCGGAATACAATGAGCAGTTCTTC. As protein: CVSSQLAEYNEQFF.

A remark on this clonotype: Its ends do not fully match the called genes, so a read error is possible. The chain is built from TRBV11-2 and TRBJ2-7, with 13 bases aligning to TRBD2. Germline CDR1 reads SGHAT; CDR2 reads FQNNGV. The length of the CDR3 is 17 residues. The CDR3 bases are TGTGCCAGCAGACAAGGACTAGCGGGAGTGTGGCCCTACGAGCAGTATTTC. It yields the protein CASRQGLAGVWPYEQYF.

Of note for this clonotype: Sequence at one end of the junction differs from germline and may be a read error. This rearrangement joins TRBV5-4 to TRBJ2-2; a weak D match, TRBD2 (6 bases). Per germline, CDR1 SGHNT and CDR2 YYREEE (reference sequence). The CDR3 sequence is 16 residues long. CDR3 protein: CASSLVNGSNTGELFF. CDR3 nucleotide sequence: TGTGCCAGCAGCTTGGTGAACGGGAGCAACACAGGGGAGCTGTTTTTT. The whole variable domain, remainder taken from reference TRBV5-4 and TRBJ2-2, is ETGVTQSPTHLIKTRGQQVTLRCSSQSGHNTVSWYQQALGQGPQFIFQYYREEENGRGNFPPRFSGLQFPNYSSELNVNALELDDSALYLCASSLVNGSNTGELFFGEGSRLTVL.

This clonotype has a handful of counts. A much larger clone differs from this one at a single base, so this may be a read error. Because the CDR3 is missing its conserved closing phenylalanine or tryptophan, this is likely a read error. The chain uses TRBV7-9 and TRBJ2-1; 8 bases fit TRBD2. The V gene's germline CDR1 is SEHNR and CDR2 FQNEAQ (reference sequence). This CDR3 contains 12 residues. J gave up 6 bases and V 5 bases, and 0 bases lay outside the gene matches. The CDR3 here is CASSSGSNEQFL. DNA of the CDR3: TGTGCCAGCAGCAGCGGGAGCAATGAGCAGTTCTTA.

Note on this clonotype: At one end, the junction sequence differs from germline, possibly due to a read error. The rearrangement uses TRBV7-2 and TRBJ2-6; possibly TRBD2 for D (7 bases). Germline V CDR1 and CDR2: SGHTA, FQGNSA. CDR3 length: 15 amino acids. CDR3 DNA sequence: TGTGCCAGCAGCCTACAGAGTGGGGGGGCCAACATCCTGACTTTC. Translating gives CASSLQSGGANILTF.